This T cell receptor (beta chain) was identified during a study of blood T cell repertoires in COVID-19. Across the whole study: In each case, the material was cDNA or gDNA derived from T cells, B-cell-depleted T cells, or PBMCs.

Sequencing was performed with immunoSEQ multiplex PCR; in TCRdb, only in-frame clones are kept and a portion is missing. The sample holds 250,000 to 300,000 clones; roughly 90% are singletons and the top ten take 2.2%. V lost 7 bases to trimming and J lost 2 bases, with 16 bases between them. Germline loops: CDR1 LGHDT, CDR2 YNNKEL (reference sequence). This CDR3 has 15 residues. The sequenced sample consisted of peripheral blood. The J gene is TRBJ2-3, the V gene TRBV3-1 (or the pseudogene TRBV3-2); D ambiguous. The source is a woman aged 30 to 39 with COVID-19, enrolled during active disease. The CDR3 DNA sequence: TGTGCCAGCACGGTGGATGCTGGAGCCACAGATACGCAGTATTTT. It translates to CASTVDAGATDTQYF.